This T cell receptor beta chain was captured by sequencing in a study of T-cell memory formation after mild COVID-19. Via MiXCR, TCRdb re-called the 5' RACE reads, giving one row per CDR3 protein. This sample has about 49,000 distinct CDR3 sequences, with 7% to 8% found just once. CDR3 length equals 14 residues. The V end was cut by 5 bases, the J end by 7 bases, with 17 bases between. Germline CDR1 reads SGHTA; CDR2 reads FQGTGA. Overall study findings and caveats: Certain responding clones were present in pre-infection memory, suggesting participation of cross-reactive memory. A balance of CD4 and CD8 characterized clones contracting day 15 to 85, whereas later expanders leaned CD4+. The authors left the SARS-CoV-2 specificity of second-wave clones peaking on day 37 unconfirmed. Most CD4+ clones that shrank were in CM and EM, while CD8+ ones turned up in EMRA.

The table lists this clonotype with many counts. Its target is unknown. This clonotype was sampled from a man aged 18 to 29 who had mild COVID-19 (a few samples of this study predate the infection). Cell type and time point are not known. The material sequenced was PBMCs or a T cell subset sorted from them (not recorded which). The rearrangement links TRBV7-3 to TRBJ2-5; D is perhaps TRBD2 (8 bases). The CDR3 nucleotides are TGTGCCAGCAGCCCCGGGAGGGGGCGGATGACCCAGTACTTC. This codes for CASSPGRGRMTQYF.